One sample yielded the 14 T cell receptor beta chains listed below, sequenced in a study of cytomegalovirus exposure and HLA in healthy donors. The PCR used 60 Vbeta and 13 Jbeta primers. Assay: immunoSEQ multiplex PCR; the TCRdb copy retains only in-frame clones and omits some. Of around 100,000 clones listed, 65% to 80% are singletons. Sequencing was carried out using PBMCs. The origin of the receptors is a woman aged 40 to 50 in good health and CMV-seronegative.

In its sample, this clone was seen once. The CDR3 nucleotides are TGTGCCAGCAGCGTAGAGAGGGGGGGCAGGACGAACACCGGGGAGCTGTTTTTT. It yields the protein CASSVERGGRTNTGELFF. V usage is TRBV9 and J usage is TRBJ2-2, with a tentative D call TRBD2 (7 bases). There are 18 residues in the CDR3. Trimming removed 0 bases from V and 0 bases from J, with 15 bases in between. The germline gives CDR1 SGDLS, CDR2 YYNGEE. The full variable domain, completed using reference TRBV9 and TRBJ2-2, is DSGVTQTPKHLITATGQRVTLRCSPRSGDLSVYWYQQSLDQGLQFLIQYYNGEERAKGNILERFSAQQFPDLHSELNLSSLELGDSALYFCASSVERGGRTNTGELFFGEGSRLTVL.

This clone came up once. The rearrangement joins TRBV27 to TRBJ2-2, with TRBD1 identical over 7 bases. The germline CDR1 and CDR2 sequences are MNHEY and SMNVEV (reference sequence). Trimming took 3 bases from V and 0 from J; bases not matched to a gene: 4. The CDR3 totals 16 residues. CDR3 bases: TGTGCCAGCAGTTTTTCCGGGACAGCGAACACCGGGGAGCTGTTTTTT. Protein product: CASSFSGTANTGELFF.

J is TRBJ2-2 and V is TRBV6-5; the match to TRBD2 covers 9 bases. Germline V gives CDR1 MNHEY, CDR2 SVGAGI. The CDR3 loop spans 15 amino acids. V was pared by 0 bases and J by 4 bases, with 0 bases of the junction left unmatched. CDR3 residues: CASSYSTSGTGELFF. The CDR3, as DNA: TGTGCCAGCAGTTACTCGACTAGCGGCACCGGGGAGCTGTTTTTT.

The chain carries TRBV6-1 and TRBJ2-7, with 8 bases lining up with TRBD1. From germline, CDR1 is MNHNS and CDR2 SASEGT. This CDR3 has 15 residues. V shed 3 bases, J shed 4 bases, and the junction held 8 bases outside the gene matches. This CDR3 is CASSDRRTGIYEQYF. The CDR3 coding sequence is TGTGCCAGCAGTGACAGGCGGACAGGGATATACGAGCAGTACTTC.

The rearrangement uses TRBV5-6 and TRBJ2-3; 8 bases match TRBD2. V shed 3 bases and J 2 bases; nucleotides not matched to a gene: 11. The CDR3 extends over 17 amino acids. Germline V lookup: CDR1 SGHDT, CDR2 YYEEEE. The CDR3 DNA is TGTGCCAGCAGCTCTCTGGTGGCGGGAGGCCCCACAGATACGCAGTATTTT. It encodes CASSSLVAGGPTDTQYF. Filled out from reference TRBV5-6 and TRBJ2-3, the complete variable domain reads DAGVTQSPTHLIKTRGQQVTLRCSPKSGHDTVSWYQQALGQGPQFIFQYYEEEERQRGNFPDRFSGHQFPNYSSELNVNALLLGDSALYLCASSSLVAGGPTDTQYFGPGTRLTVL.

This sequence joins TRBV10-2 and TRBJ2-2; 9 bases are a match to TRBD2. Germline V lookup: CDR1 WSHSY, CDR2 SAAADI. The CDR3 totals 19 residues. The V gene end was trimmed by 1 base and the J gene end by 7 bases; junction bases not matched to a gene: 16. The CDR3: CASSEWRGGREDAGGELFF. The CDR3 nucleotides are TGCGCCAGCAGTGAGTGGCGGGGGGGCCGGGAGGATGCTGGCGGGGAGCTGTTTTTT.

This clone was seen a single time. V gene TRBV10-2 combines with J gene TRBJ1-4, with 7 bases lining up with TRBD1. Germline values: CDR1 WSHSY, CDR2 SAAADI. V lost 7 bases and J lost 7; bases outside the gene matches: 9. This CDR3 has 14 residues. The CDR3 DNA reads TGCGCCAGCAAGGAAGGGGGCGCGGGTGAAAAACTGTTTTTT. Translated, it gives CASKEGGAGEKLFF.

The chain uses TRBV19 and TRBJ2-1; TRBD2 agrees at 12 bases. Germline-derived CDR1 and CDR2 are LNHDA and SQIVND (reference sequence). The CDR3 is 15 residues long. Unmatched junction bases numbered 5, after V lost 4 bases and J lost 7 bases. The CDR3 protein is CASSTSGRAGNEQFF. CDR3 DNA: TGTGCCAGTAGTACTAGCGGGAGGGCCGGGAATGAGCAGTTCTTC. Full variable domain (missing parts from reference TRBV19 and TRBJ2-1): DGGITQSPKYLFRKEGQNVTLSCEQNLNHDAMYWYRQDPGQGLRLIYYSQIVNDFQKGDIAEGYSVSREKKESFPLTVTSAQKNPTAFYLCASSTSGRAGNEQFFGPGTRLTVL.

The chain employs TRBV5-6 and TRBJ1-1, with D possibly TRBD1 on 5 matching bases. This CDR3 has 12 residues. V gave up 6 bases and J gave up 11 bases, with 17 bases separating them. Germline V gene sequence: CDR1 SGHDT, CDR2 YYEEEE. Here the CDR3 reads CASTVGTGGAFF. The CDR3 nucleotides read TGTGCCAGCACCGTAGGGACTGGGGGGGCTTTCTTT.

To note about this clone: Within the sample, other DNA sequences also encode this same CDR3. V usage is TRBV6-1 and J usage is TRBJ1-5; 8 bases align to TRBD1. The J segment lost 1 base and the V segment lost 5 bases, leaving 1 base of the junction unmatched. CDR3 length: 14 amino acids. From germline, CDR1 is MNHNS and CDR2 SASEGT. CDR3 nucleotides: TGTGCCAGCAGTAGGACAGGGAGCAATCAGCCCCAGCATTTT. Translation: CASSRTGSNQPQHF.

This chain uses TRBV15 with TRBJ2-6, with D possibly TRBD1 on 7 matching bases. The CDR3 sequence is 19 residues long. Trimming stripped 0 bases from V and 4 bases from J, with 19 bases between. CDR1 and CDR2 from the germline V gene are LNHNV and YYDKDF (reference sequence). In DNA form, the CDR3 reads TGTGCCACCAGCAGAGAAATCGGAGGGGGCGCGACCGGGGCCAACGTCCTGACTTTC. This encodes CATSREIGGGATGANVLTF.

The CDR3 DNA is TGTGCCAGCAGCGGGACAGGGGGCCCCTACAATGAGCAGTTCTTC. Translating it yields CASSGTGGPYNEQFF. The rearrangement links TRBV5-6 to TRBJ2-1; 12 nucleotides align to TRBD1. This CDR3 spans 15 amino acids. Germline CDR1 reads SGHDT; CDR2 reads YYEEEE. V lost 4 bases, J lost 2 bases, and 1 base stayed unmatched.

V gene TRBV15 combines with J gene TRBJ2-7; D remains unclear. Deletions cut 3 bases from V and 3 bases from J, with 9 bases between. The CDR3 has 13 residues. Germline V gene data show CDR1 as LNHNV and CDR2 as YYDKDF (reference sequence). CDR3 DNA: TGTGCCACCAGCAGCGACACGGTCTACGAGCAGTACTTC. This gives the protein CATSSDTVYEQYF.

V usage is TRBV11-2 and J usage is TRBJ1-1; TRBD1 might be the D (5 bases). The V end lost 5 bases, the J end lost 5 bases, and 12 bases lay between the germline ends. The CDR3 runs 13 residues. Germline values: CDR1 SGHAT, CDR2 FQNNGV. The CDR3 loop is CASSLTRVTEAFF. DNA of the CDR3: TGTGCCAGCAGCCTTACCAGGGTTACTGAAGCTTTCTTT.